This note documents a single T cell receptor beta chain sequence. Only in-frame clones appear in the TCRdb table, and some are missing; sequencing was by immunoSEQ multiplex PCR. Altogether about 90,000 clones are present, 70% to 90% being singletons, with the ten largest covering roughly 2.6%. This sample was taken from a study of blood T cell repertoires in COVID-19. This receptor was taken from a man between 45 and 60 years old with COVID-19, enrolled during active disease. The sample consisted of peripheral blood.

The CDR3: CASSQEAGRVNTEAFF. The CDR3 DNA follows: TGTGCCAGCAGCCAAGAAGCTGGGAGAGTGAACACTGAAGCTTTCTTT. The chain has TRBV14 and TRBJ1-1; unclear D gene. Germline V lookup: CDR1 SGHDN, CDR2 FVKESK. Trimming removed 0 bases at V and 0 bases at J, with 11 bases between. The CDR3 runs to 16 residues. The full variable domain, rest sourced from reference TRBV14 and TRBJ1-1, is EAGVTQFPSHSVIEKGQTVTLRCDPISGHDNLYWYRRVMGKEIKFLLHFVKESKQDESGMPNNRFLAERTGGTYSTLKVQPAELEDSGVYFCASSQEAGRVNTEAFFGQGTRLTVV.